Listed here is a single T cell receptor (beta chain). A read error may be the cause here, since a much bigger clone is one base away. The length of the CDR3 is 15 residues. CDR1 and CDR2 (germline): SQVTM, ANQGSEA. MiXCR, run by TCRdb on the reads, gives a single entry per CDR3 protein. The data show approximately 250,000 distinct CDR3 sequences, 29% seen once. This entry comes from a study of kidney transplant recipient with SARS-CoV-2 infection. This receptor was obtained from a male patient aged 25-45 years who had COVID-19 and was a kidney transplant recipient. Some T cells may arise from the graft donor. V and J are TRBV29-1 and TRBJ1-1; TRBD1 might be the D (6 bases). This specimen consisted of a blood sample, obtained at baseline and on day 111 from a kidney transplant recipient. The CDR3 DNA follows: TGCAACTCAGGCGGACAGTCAGTTGGAAACACTGAAGCTTTCTTT. Translation gives CNSGGQSVGNTEAFF.